These 23 T cell receptor beta chains were all obtained from the same sample, sequenced in a study of long-term antiretroviral therapy in people with HIV. An immunoSEQ assay, version v3.0, was performed at survey level. Sequencing was performed with immunoSEQ multiplex PCR; in TCRdb, only in-frame clones are kept and a portion is missing. The data contain tens of thousands of clones, about 96% of them singletons. This material consisted of unsorted PBMCs, taken 3.7 years after starting antiretroviral therapy. The receptor source for this set is a woman aged 50 to 60 with HIV.

V is TRBV10-3 and J is TRBJ1-2, with 9 nucleotides matching TRBD1. The CDR3 loop spans 15 amino acids. J gave up 6 bases and V 2 bases, and 7 bases lay outside the gene matches. Germline values: CDR1 ENHRY, CDR2 SYGVKD. This CDR3 reads CAISEGIQGAHGYTF. CDR3 in DNA: TGTGCCATCAGTGAGGGGATACAGGGGGCGCATGGCTACACCTTC.

The V and J genes are TRBV5-1 and TRBJ2-2; D is unresolved. The CDR3 spans 16 residues. Trimming removed 4 bases from V and 0 bases from J, with 13 bases in between. In germline, CDR1 is SGHRS, CDR2 YFSETQ. The CDR3 loop reads CASSHKDQANTGELFF. CDR3 in DNA: TGCGCCAGCAGCCATAAAGACCAGGCGAACACCGGGGAGCTGTTTTTT.

This sequence joins TRBV2 and TRBJ1-2; maybe TRBD1 (5 bases). Germline V gene data show CDR1 as SNHLY and CDR2 as FYNNEI. The CDR3 spans 13 residues. V shed 6 bases and J shed 5 bases, with 13 bases lying between them. CDR3 in DNA: TGTGCCAGCAGCGCGGGACGGGAGTATGGCTACACCTTC. Translating gives CASSAGREYGYTF. Looking up the rest from reference TRBV2 and TRBJ1-2 gives the full variable domain: EPEVTQTPSHQVTQMGQEVILRCVPISNHLYFYWYRQILGQKVEFLVSFYNNEISEKSEIFDDQFSVERPDGSNFTLKIRSTKLEDSAMYFCASSAGREYGYTFGSGTRLTVV.

The chain couples TRBV5-4 to TRBJ2-5; 16 nucleotides agree with TRBD2. From germline, CDR1 is SGHNT and CDR2 YYREEE (reference sequence). CDR3 length: 17 residues. The V gene end was trimmed by 3 bases and the J gene end by 5 bases; junction bases not matched to a gene: 7. The CDR3 coding sequence is TGTGCCAGCAGCTCGGGACTAGCGGGGGGGCTGGTGGAGACCCAGTACTTC. Protein sequence: CASSSGLAGGLVETQYF.

The rearrangement links TRBV7-2 to TRBJ2-7; D is uncertain. The germline V gene encodes CDR1 SGHTA and CDR2 FQGNSA. Trimming shortened V by 2 bases and J by 3 bases, and 11 bases separated the two germline ends. The CDR3 spans 14 residues. In nucleotides, the CDR3 is TGTGCCAGCAGCTTATCCCCAATTTACTACGAGCAGTACTTC. Translating it yields CASSLSPIYYEQYF.

The gene calls are TRBV5-4 and TRBJ2-7; 7 nucleotides match TRBD2. V lost 4 bases, J lost 4 bases, and 8 bases stayed unmatched. Germline V CDR1 and CDR2: SGHNT, YYREEE (reference sequence). This CDR3 spans 14 amino acids. The CDR3 reads CASSVGTNLYEQYF. CDR3 bases: TGTGCCAGCAGCGTCGGGACTAATCTATACGAGCAGTACTTC.

This chain uses TRBV7-2 with TRBJ1-1, with D perhaps TRBD1 (6 bases). The CDR3 extends over 15 amino acids. The V and J ends lost 5 bases and 4 bases respectively, with 17 bases between them. Looked up from germline, CDR1 is SGHTA and CDR2 is FQGNSA. The CDR3 DNA follows: TGTGCCAGCAGCCGAGAAAAAGGGGGGGGCACTGAAGCTTTCTTT. It encodes CASSREKGGGTEAFF. The full variable domain, completed using reference TRBV7-2 and TRBJ1-1, is GAGVSQSPSNKVTEKGKDVELRCDPISGHTALYWYRQSLGQGLEFLIYFQGNSAPDKSGLPSDRFSAERTGGSVSTLTIQRTQQEDSAVYLCASSREKGGGTEAFFGQGTRLTVV.

The rearrangement uses TRBV7-9 and TRBJ2-7; D possibly corresponds to TRBD1 (6 bases). This CDR3 has 13 residues. Looked up from germline, CDR1 is SEHNR and CDR2 is FQNEAQ (reference sequence). Trimming took off 3 bases at V and 3 bases at J, with 9 bases between the two ends. CDR3 protein: CASSLDSFYEQYF. The CDR3 bases are TGTGCCAGCAGCTTGGACAGTTTCTACGAGCAGTACTTC.

This CDR3 reads CASSLKGTGRSYEQYF. Written as DNA, the CDR3 is TGTGCCAGCAGCTTAAAAGGGACAGGGAGGTCCTACGAGCAGTACTTC. This chain connects TRBV11-2 to TRBJ2-7; TRBD1 aligns across 9 bases. The junction had 6 bases not matched to a gene; V was cut back by 2 bases and J by 1 base. Germline values: CDR1 SGHAT, CDR2 FQNNGV. CDR3 length: 16 amino acids.

A single count supports this clone. The chain combines TRBV2 with TRBJ1-6; the D gene is possibly TRBD1 (5 bases). CDR1 SNHLY and CDR2 FYNNEI come from the germline V gene. V gave up 4 bases and J gave up 8 bases, with 15 bases separating them. The length of the CDR3 is 15 residues. The CDR3 loop is CASSGGKGTHSPLHF. In DNA, the CDR3 is TGTGCCAGCAGTGGGGGAAAAGGGACGCATTCACCCCTCCACTTT.

The rearrangement joins TRBV27 to TRBJ1-1; D gene unclear. Germline loops: CDR1 MNHEY, CDR2 SMNVEV (reference sequence). CDR3 length: 17 residues. Trimming pared 0 bases from V and 0 bases from J, leaving 14 bases between. CDR3 residues: CASSLSGQYTLNTEAFF. The CDR3, as DNA: TGTGCCAGCAGTTTATCTGGGCAGTACACCTTGAACACTGAAGCTTTCTTT.

This chain joins TRBV5-4 and TRBJ2-7; 8 bases match TRBD1. The CDR3 covers 15 residues. The V gene's germline CDR1 is SGHNT and CDR2 YYREEE (reference sequence). J was trimmed by 3 bases and V by 3 bases; bases with no gene match: 8. In DNA form, the CDR3 reads TGTGCCAGCAGCTCCGGACAGGGATGGGACTACGAGCAGTACTTC. Translating it yields CASSSGQGWDYEQYF.

The V gene is TRBV7-9, the J gene TRBJ1-1; 7 positions agree with TRBD1. The CDR3 contains 17 residues. Germline V gene sequence: CDR1 SEHNR, CDR2 FQNEAQ (reference sequence). Unmatched junction bases numbered 12, after V lost 4 bases and J lost 1 base. The CDR3 DNA is TGTGCCAGCAGCTCTAGCGCCCGACAGGGTTCGAACACTGAAGCTTTCTTT. Its protein is CASSSSARQGSNTEAFF.

The chain links TRBV5-1 to TRBJ1-2, with 10 bases aligning to TRBD1. J gave up 4 bases and V 0 bases, and 6 bases lay outside the gene matches. The CDR3 is 16 amino acids. Germline loops: CDR1 SGHRS, CDR2 YFSETQ. The DNA of the CDR3 is TGCGCCAGCAGCTTGGCTATCGGGGACAGGGGCTATGGCTACACCTTC. Residues: CASSLAIGDRGYGYTF.

The chain links TRBV6-5 to TRBJ2-7, with D perhaps matching TRBD1 or TRBD2 (5 bases each). Germline V gives CDR1 MNHEY, CDR2 SVGAGI. V dropped 0 bases and J dropped 6 bases, with 15 bases sitting between them. The length of the CDR3 is 15 residues. The chain's CDR3 is CASSYSTGEGREQYF. Written as DNA, the CDR3 is TGTGCCAGCAGTTACTCGACGGGCGAGGGGCGCGAGCAGTACTTC.

The chain is built from TRBV12-5 and TRBJ1-1; 8 nucleotides line up with TRBD1. CDR3 length: 13 residues. From germline, CDR1 is LGHNT and CDR2 FRNRAP. The junction had 4 bases not matched to a gene; V was cut back by 5 bases and J by 5 bases. The DNA for the CDR3 is TGTGCTAGTGGTCTTGACAGGGGTACTGAAGCTTTCTTT. Its translation: CASGLDRGTEAFF.

The V gene is TRBV27, the J gene TRBJ1-2; D might be TRBD1 (6 bases). The V end was cut by 6 bases, the J end by 2 bases, with 7 bases between. This CDR3 contains 12 residues. The germline CDR1 and CDR2 sequences are MNHEY and SMNVEV (reference sequence). DNA for the CDR3: TGTGCCAGCAGCCAGGGGAACTATGGCTACACCTTC. Translated: CASSQGNYGYTF.

V usage is TRBV7-9 and J usage is TRBJ2-2; tentatively, D is TRBD1 or TRBD2 (5 bases each). CDR1 SEHNR and CDR2 FQNEAQ come from the germline V gene (reference sequence). Trimming shortened V by 11 bases and J by 3 bases, and 13 bases separated the two germline ends. There are 13 residues in the CDR3. CDR3 region: CAFPGPHTGELFF. As DNA, the CDR3 is TGTGCCTTCCCGGGACCCCACACCGGGGAGCTGTTTTTT. Together with reference TRBV7-9 and TRBJ2-2, the CDR3 gives the full variable domain: DTGVSQNPRHKITKRGQNVTFRCDPISEHNRLYWYRQTLGQGPEFLTYFQNEAQLEKSRLLSDRFSAERPKGSFSTLEIQRTEQGDSAMYLCAFPGPHTGELFFGEGSRLTVL.

The gene calls are TRBV30 and TRBJ2-7, with 10 positions matching TRBD2. With 1 base clipped from V and 4 bases from J, the junction kept 4 bases outside the gene matches. The germline CDR1 and CDR2 sequences are GTSNPN and SVGIG (reference sequence). The CDR3 is 14 residues long. The CDR3 nucleotides are TGTGCCTGGAGTGCGGCTAGCGGGGGATACGAGCAGTACTTC. This codes for CAWSAASGGYEQYF.

DNA of the CDR3: TGCGCCAGCAGCCAAGATTGGCGTGATGCACCCCTCCACTTT. Its protein product is CASSQDWRDAPLHF. V usage is TRBV4-1 and J usage is TRBJ1-6; the D is unclear. The CDR3 is 14 amino acids. The germline V gene encodes CDR1 MGHRA and CDR2 YSYEKL. Trimming took off 0 bases at V and 11 bases at J, with 11 bases between the two ends.

The chain links TRBV9 to TRBJ2-1; a weak D match, TRBD2 (6 bases). With 2 bases removed from V and 7 bases from J, the gap between germline ends came to 13 bases. This CDR3 region has 14 residues. Germline V gene lookup returns CDR1 SGDLS and CDR2 YYNGEE. CDR3 bases: TGTGCCAGCAGCGTCGGGGATCGGGGGAATGAGCAGTTCTTC. Amino acid sequence: CASSVGDRGNEQFF.

For the CDR3, the DNA is TGTGCCAGTAGCATCCGGGACAGGGGATATACCGGGGAGCTGTTTTTT. Amino acids: CASSIRDRGYTGELFF. The V gene is TRBV19, the J gene TRBJ2-2; 10 bases align to TRBD1. This CDR3 region has 16 residues. Germline V CDR1 and CDR2: LNHDA, SQIVND (reference sequence). V was pared by 6 bases and J by 5 bases, with 9 bases of the junction left unmatched.

The V gene is TRBV13, the J gene TRBJ2-7, with 8 bases aligning to TRBD1. The germline V gene encodes CDR1 PRHDT and CDR2 FYEKMQ (reference sequence). This CDR3 has 15 amino acids. After removal of 6 bases from V and 4 bases from J, the junction contained 11 bases not matched to a gene. The CDR3: CASSSGGKELYEQYF. CDR3 coding DNA: TGTGCCAGCAGTTCAGGGGGCAAAGAATTGTACGAGCAGTACTTC.